This T cell receptor (beta chain) was identified in a study of blood T cell repertoires in COVID-19 (dated by TCRdb to the early 2020s). General notes on the study: Collaborator samples came from the United States, Italy and Spain and covered acute and convalescent phases of COVID-19. The prospective study material was composed of cDNA or gDNA derived from T cells, B-cell-depleted T cells, or PBMCs. Subjects who had been exposed to COVID-19, were actively infected with it, or had recovered from it provided the deeply sampled blood TCRbeta repertoires that made up the dataset. The repertoires were made available in a free public database intended to serve as a resource for research on the immune response to SARS-CoV-2. Samples were obtained from the ongoing ImmuneRACE study (first 160 participants) and from about 1,300 subjects provided by 6 global collaborators. Nearly every sample came with metadata listing a de-identified subject ID, COVID-19 status, age in years and sex. Where available, HLA class I and class II types were taken from metadata supplied by the sample provider and were not determined by assay-based typing. Findings and caveats that apply to the study as a whole: Clinical and demographic metadata were provided uncurated, with the amount varying by source and participant.

V drops 2 bases and J drops 4 bases, leaving 12 bases in between. CDR1 and CDR2 are drawn from the germline V gene (reference sequence): GTSNPN, SVGIG. The CDR3 contains 14 residues, cysteine and phenylalanine counted. The entry retains the CDR3 DNA only, 42 bases that are in frame from base 1. Collaborating institutions collected whole blood in K2EDTA tubes following their own protocols. Collaborator samples were shipped for TCRbeta analysis as frozen whole blood, isolated PBMCs, or DNA extracted from either sample type. A word on this clone: Its specific antigen is unknown. Base quality data are lacking; no much larger clone is found one base away.

TCRbeta CDR3 regions were amplified from genomic DNA by means of the immunoSEQ Assay, a bias-controlled multiplex PCR. Regarding the original processing steps: The number of nucleated cells in each sample was estimated by amplification of reference gene primers within the assay. To quantify the absolute abundance of each unique TCRbeta CDR3 rearrangement, sequence reads were collapsed and filtered. Productive Simpson clonality was computed per sample as the square root of Simpson's diversity index over productive rearrangements. Not all clones reach the TCRdb copy of this immuneACCESS table, which keeps in-frame sequences only. Checked studies attribute under half of the gap to unresolved V genes and leave the rest unexplained. The V and J calls and clone size are taken from that table; D and trimming were inferred from the DNA. A total of fewer than 200,000 clones appear in this sample, 84% of them only once. The ten largest account for about a tenth of the sample.

The sequence was obtained from a man aged 70 or older with active or convalescent COVID-19. The sequence is built from TRBV30 and TRBJ2-1; TRBD1 is a weak D gene call, 6 bases matching. The specimen sequenced was peripheral blood. The CDR3 is CAWSRGLTYNEQFF. The nucleotide sequence is given as TGTGCCTGGAGTAGGGGGTTGACATACAATGAGCAGTTCTTC.